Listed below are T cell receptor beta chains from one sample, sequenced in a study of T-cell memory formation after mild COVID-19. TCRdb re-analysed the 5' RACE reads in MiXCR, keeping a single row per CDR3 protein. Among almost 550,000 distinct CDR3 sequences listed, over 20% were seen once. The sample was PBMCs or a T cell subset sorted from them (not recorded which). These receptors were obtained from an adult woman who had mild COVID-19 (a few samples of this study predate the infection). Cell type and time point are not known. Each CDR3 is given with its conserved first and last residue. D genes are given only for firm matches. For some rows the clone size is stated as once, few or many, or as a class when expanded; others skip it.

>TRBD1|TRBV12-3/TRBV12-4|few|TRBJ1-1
TGTGCCAGCAGTCCGGGCGGGGGACAGGGGAACACTGAAGCTTTCTTT
CASSPGGGQGNTEAFF
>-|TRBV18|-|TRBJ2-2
TGTGCCAGCTCACCAACCCAGAACACCGGGGAGCTGTTTTTT
CASSPTQNTGELFF
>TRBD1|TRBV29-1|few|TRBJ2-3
TGCAGCGTTGACTCCGACAGGGCCCTCACAGATACGCAGTATTTT
CSVDSDRALTDTQYF
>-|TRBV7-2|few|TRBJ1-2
TGTGCCAGCAGCTCCACGGGACGGATTAACTATGGCTACACCTTC
CASSSTGRINYGYTF
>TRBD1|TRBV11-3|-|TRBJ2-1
TGTGCCAGCAGCCACCGGGACAGGGGGCCCTCCTACAATGAGCAGTTCTTC
CASSHRDRGPSYNEQFF
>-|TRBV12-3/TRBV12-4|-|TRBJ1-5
TGTGCCAGCAGCATTGGGGGTGGGAGCAATCAGCCCCAGCATTTT
CASSIGGGSNQPQHF
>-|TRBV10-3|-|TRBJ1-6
TGTGCCATCACTGCAGGAACTAATTCACCCCTCCACTTT
CAITAGTNSPLHF
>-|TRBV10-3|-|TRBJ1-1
TGTGCCATCAACCCCGGCAGGGCGAACACTGAAGCTTTCTTT
CAINPGRANTEAFF
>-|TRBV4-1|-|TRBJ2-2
TGCGCCAGCAGCCACGGTCCAGGGGCCACCGGGGAGCTGTTTTTT
CASSHGPGATGELFF
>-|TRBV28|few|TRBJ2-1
TGTGCCAGCAGCCTGGAGGACTCGCCCCGTGAGCAGTTCTTC
CASSLEDSPREQFF